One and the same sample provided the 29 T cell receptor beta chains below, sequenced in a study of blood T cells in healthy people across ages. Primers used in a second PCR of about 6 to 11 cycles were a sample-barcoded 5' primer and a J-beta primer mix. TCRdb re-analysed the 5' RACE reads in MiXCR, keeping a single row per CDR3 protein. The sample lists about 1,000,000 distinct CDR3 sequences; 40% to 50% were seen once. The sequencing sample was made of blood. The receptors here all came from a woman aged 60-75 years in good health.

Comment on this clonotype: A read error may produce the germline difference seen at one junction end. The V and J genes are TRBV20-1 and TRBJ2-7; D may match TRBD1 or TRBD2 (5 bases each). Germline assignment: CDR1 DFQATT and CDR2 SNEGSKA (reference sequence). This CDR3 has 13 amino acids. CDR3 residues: CSAGEGPAYEQYF. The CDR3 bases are TGCAGTGCTGGAGAGGGGCCCGCTTACGAGCAGTACTTC.

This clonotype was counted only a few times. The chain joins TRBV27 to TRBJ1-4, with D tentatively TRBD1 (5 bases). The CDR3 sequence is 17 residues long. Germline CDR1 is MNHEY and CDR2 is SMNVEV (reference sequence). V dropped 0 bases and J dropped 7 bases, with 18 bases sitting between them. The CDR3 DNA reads TGTGCCAGCAGTTTATCTTTCCAGGGAGTTCGTAGTGAAAAACTGTTTTTT. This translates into CASSLSFQGVRSEKLFF.

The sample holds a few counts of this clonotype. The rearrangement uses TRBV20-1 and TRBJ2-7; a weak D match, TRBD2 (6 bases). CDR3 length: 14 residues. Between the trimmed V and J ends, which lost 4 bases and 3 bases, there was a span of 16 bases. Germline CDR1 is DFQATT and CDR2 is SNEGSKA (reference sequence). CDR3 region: CSANPAGQVYEQYF. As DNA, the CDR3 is TGCAGTGCTAACCCTGCGGGGCAGGTCTACGAGCAGTACTTC.

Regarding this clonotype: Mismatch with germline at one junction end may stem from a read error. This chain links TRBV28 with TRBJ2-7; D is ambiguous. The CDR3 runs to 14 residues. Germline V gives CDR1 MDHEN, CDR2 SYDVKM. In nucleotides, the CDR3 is TGTGCCGGCAGTTTTGTCGGACCGCCCTACGAGCAGTACTTC. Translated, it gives CAGSFVGPPYEQYF.

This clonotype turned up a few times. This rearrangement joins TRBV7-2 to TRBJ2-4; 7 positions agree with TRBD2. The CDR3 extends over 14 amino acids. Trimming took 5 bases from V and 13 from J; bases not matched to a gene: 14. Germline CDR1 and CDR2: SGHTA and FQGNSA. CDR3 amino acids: CASSRDYSTGEQYF. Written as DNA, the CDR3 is TGTGCCAGCAGCCGGGACTACTCTACGGGAGAGCAGTACTTC.

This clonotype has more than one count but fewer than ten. In DNA form, the CDR3 reads TGTGCCAGCAGCTTCCCCTGGACCGCCAGCTCCTACAATGAGCAGTTCTTC. Translating it yields CASSFPWTASSYNEQFF. The genes are TRBV12-3 or TRBV12-4 and TRBJ2-1, with unresolved D. V lost 6 bases and J lost 0, with 18 bases in between. This CDR3 comprises 17 residues.

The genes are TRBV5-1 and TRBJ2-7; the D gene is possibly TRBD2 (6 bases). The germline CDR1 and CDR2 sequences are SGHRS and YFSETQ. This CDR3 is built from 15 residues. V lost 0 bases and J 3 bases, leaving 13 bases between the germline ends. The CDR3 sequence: CASSLEGTSYYEQYF. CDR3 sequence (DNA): TGCGCCAGCAGCTTGGAAGGGACTTCTTACTACGAGCAGTACTTC.

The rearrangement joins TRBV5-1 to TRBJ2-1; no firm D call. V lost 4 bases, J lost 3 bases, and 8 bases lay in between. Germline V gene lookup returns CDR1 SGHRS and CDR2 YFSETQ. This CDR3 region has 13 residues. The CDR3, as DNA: TGCGCCAGCAGCCCGGACGTCTACAATGAGCAGTTCTTC. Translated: CASSPDVYNEQFF.

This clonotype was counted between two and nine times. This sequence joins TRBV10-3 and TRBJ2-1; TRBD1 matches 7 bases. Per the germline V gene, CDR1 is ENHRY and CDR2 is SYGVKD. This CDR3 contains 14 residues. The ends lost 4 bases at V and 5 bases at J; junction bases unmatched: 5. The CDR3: CAISAWDSNNEQFF. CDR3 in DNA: TGTGCCATCAGTGCATGGGACAGCAACAATGAGCAGTTCTTC.

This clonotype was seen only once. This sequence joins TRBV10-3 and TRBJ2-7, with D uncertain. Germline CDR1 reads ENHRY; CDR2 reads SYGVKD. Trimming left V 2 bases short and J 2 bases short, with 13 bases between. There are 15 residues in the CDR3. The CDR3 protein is CAISERNTPAYEQYF. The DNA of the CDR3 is TGTGCCATCAGTGAGAGGAACACACCAGCCTACGAGCAGTACTTC.

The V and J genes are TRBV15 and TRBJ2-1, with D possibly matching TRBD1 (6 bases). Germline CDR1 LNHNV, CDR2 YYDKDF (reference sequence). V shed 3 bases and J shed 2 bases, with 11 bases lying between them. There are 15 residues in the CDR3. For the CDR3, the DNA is TGTGCCACCAGCAGGGACAGCAATCCCTACAATGAGCAGTTCTTC. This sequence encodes CATSRDSNPYNEQFF.

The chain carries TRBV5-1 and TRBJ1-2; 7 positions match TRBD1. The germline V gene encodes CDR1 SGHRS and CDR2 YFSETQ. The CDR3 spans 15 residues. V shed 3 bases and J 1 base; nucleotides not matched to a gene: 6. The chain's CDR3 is CASSSKQGINYGYTF. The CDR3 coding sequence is TGCGCCAGCAGCTCAAAACAGGGGATTAACTATGGCTACACCTTC. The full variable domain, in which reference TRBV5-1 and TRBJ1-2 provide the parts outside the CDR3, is KAGVTQTPRYLIKTRGQQVTLSCSPISGHRSVSWYQQTPGQGLQFLFEYFSETQRNKGNFPGRFSGRQFSNSRSEMNVSTLELGDSALYLCASSSKQGINYGYTFGSGTRLTVV.

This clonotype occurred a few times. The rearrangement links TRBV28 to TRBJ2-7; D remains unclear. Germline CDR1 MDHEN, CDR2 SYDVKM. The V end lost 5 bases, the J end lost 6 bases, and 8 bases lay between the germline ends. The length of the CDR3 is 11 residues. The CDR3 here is CASSGLGEQYF. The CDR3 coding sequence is TGTGCCAGCAGTGGGCTGGGCGAGCAGTACTTC.

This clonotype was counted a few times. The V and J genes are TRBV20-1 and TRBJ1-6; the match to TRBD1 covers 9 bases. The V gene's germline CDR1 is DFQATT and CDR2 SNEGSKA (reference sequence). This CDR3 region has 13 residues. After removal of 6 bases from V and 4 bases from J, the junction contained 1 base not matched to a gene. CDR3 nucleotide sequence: TGCAGTGCCGGGACAGGGTATAATTCACCCCTCCACTTT. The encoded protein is CSAGTGYNSPLHF.

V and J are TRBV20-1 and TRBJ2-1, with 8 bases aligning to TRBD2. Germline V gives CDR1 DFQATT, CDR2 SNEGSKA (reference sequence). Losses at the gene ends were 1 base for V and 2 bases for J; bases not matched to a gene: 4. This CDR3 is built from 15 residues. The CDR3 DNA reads TGCAGTGCTAGAGTCTACGGGAGGGCCTACAATGAGCAGTTCTTC. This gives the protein CSARVYGRAYNEQFF.

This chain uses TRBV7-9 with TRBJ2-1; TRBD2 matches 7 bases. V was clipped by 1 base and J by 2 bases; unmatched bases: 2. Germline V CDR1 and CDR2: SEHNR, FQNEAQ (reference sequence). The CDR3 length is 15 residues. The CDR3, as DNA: TGTGCCAGCAGCTTAGAGGCGGGAGCCTACAATGAGCAGTTCTTC. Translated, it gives CASSLEAGAYNEQFF. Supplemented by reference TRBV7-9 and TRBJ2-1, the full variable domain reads DTGVSQNPRHKITKRGQNVTFRCDPISEHNRLYWYRQTLGQGPEFLTYFQNEAQLEKSRLLSDRFSAERPKGSFSTLEIQRTEQGDSAMYLCASSLEAGAYNEQFFGPGTRLTVL.

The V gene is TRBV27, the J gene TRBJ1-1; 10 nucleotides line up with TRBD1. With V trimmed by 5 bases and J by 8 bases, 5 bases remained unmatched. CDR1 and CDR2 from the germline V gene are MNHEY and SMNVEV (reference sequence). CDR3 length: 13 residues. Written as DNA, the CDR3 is TGTGCCAGCAGTACCGGACAGGGGGGGGAAGCTTTCTTT. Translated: CASSTGQGGEAFF.

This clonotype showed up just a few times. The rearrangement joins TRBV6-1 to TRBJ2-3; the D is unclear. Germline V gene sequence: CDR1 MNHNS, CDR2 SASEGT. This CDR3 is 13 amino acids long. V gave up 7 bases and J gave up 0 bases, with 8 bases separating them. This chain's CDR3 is CASNGGSTDTQYF. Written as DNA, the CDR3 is TGTGCCAGCAATGGCGGCAGCACAGATACGCAGTATTTT.

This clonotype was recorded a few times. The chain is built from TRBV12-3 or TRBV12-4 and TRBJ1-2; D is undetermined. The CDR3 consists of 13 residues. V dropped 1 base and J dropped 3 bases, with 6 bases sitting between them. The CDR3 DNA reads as TGTGCCAGCAGTTTAGGTCGATACTATGGCTACACCTTC. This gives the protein CASSLGRYYGYTF.

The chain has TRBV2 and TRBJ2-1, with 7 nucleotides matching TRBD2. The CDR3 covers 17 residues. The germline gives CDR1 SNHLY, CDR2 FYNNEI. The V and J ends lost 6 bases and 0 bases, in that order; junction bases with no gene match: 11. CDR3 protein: CASRSGTTGSSYNEQFF. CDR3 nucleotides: TGTGCCAGCAGGTCCGGGACTACTGGGAGCTCCTACAATGAGCAGTTCTTC.

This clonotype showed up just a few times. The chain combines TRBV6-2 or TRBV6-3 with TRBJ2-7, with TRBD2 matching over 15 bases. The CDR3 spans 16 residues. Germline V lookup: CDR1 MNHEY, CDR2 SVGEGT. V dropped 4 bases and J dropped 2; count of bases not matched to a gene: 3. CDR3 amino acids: CASSWTSGRVTYEQYF. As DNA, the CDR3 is TGTGCCAGCAGTTGGACTAGCGGGAGGGTTACCTACGAGCAGTACTTC.

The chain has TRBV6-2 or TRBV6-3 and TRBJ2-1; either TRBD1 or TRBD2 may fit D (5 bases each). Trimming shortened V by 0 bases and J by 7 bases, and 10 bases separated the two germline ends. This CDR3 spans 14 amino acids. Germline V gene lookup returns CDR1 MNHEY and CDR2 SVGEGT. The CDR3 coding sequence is TGTGCCAGCAGTTACTCCATGGGGGTAAATGAGCAGTTCTTC. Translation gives CASSYSMGVNEQFF.

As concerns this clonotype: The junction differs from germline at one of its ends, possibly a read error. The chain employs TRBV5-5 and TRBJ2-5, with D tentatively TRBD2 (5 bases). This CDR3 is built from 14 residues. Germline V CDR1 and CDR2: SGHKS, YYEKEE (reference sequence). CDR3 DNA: TGTGCTAGCAGCTTGGTGGGCGGGTTACGGACCCAGTACTTC. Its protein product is CASSLVGGLRTQYF.

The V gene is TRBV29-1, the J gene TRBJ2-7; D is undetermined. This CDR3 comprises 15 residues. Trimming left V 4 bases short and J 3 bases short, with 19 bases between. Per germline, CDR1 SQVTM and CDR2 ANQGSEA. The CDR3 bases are TGCAGCGTTGGATACGTAAGCCGACGGCGCTACGAGCAGTACTTC. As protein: CSVGYVSRRRYEQYF.

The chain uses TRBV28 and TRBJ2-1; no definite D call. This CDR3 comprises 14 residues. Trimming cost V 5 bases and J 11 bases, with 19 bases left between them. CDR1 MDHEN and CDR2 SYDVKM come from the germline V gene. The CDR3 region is CASSVSLPGRKQFF. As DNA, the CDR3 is TGTGCCAGCAGTGTATCGCTCCCGGGCCGAAAGCAGTTCTTC.

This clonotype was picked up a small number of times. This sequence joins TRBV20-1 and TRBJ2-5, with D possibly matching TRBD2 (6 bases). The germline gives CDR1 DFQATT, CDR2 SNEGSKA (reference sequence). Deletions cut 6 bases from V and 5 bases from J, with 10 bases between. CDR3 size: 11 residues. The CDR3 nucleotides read TGCAGTGCCTGGGGGAGGGAGACCCAGTACTTC. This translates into CSAWGRETQYF.

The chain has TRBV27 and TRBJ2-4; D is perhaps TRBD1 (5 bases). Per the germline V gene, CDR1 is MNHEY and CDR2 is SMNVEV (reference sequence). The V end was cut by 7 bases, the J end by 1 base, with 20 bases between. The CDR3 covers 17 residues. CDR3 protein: CASTSIGLQAAKNIQYF. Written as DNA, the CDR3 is TGTGCCAGCACCTCCATAGGGTTACAGGCCGCCAAAAACATTCAGTACTTC.

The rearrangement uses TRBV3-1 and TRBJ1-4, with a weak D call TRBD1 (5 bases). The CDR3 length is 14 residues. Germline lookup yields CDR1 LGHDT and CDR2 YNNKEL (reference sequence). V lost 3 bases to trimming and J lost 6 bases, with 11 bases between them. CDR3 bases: TGTGCCAGCAGCCAGGGACCGGACGATGAAAAACTGTTTTTT. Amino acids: CASSQGPDDEKLFF.

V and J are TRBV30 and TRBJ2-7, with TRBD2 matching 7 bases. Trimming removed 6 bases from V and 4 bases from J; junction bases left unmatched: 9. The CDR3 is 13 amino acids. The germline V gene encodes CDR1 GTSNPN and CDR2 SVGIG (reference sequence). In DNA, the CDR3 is TGTGCCTGTACAACTAGCGCGGATTACGAGCAGTACTTC. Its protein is CACTTSADYEQYF.